The 24 T cell receptor beta chains below all came from one sample that was sequenced in a study of cytomegalovirus exposure and HLA in healthy donors. The primer mix had 60 Vbeta and 13 Jbeta primers. Produced via immunoSEQ multiplex PCR; TCRdb's table is partial and in-frame only. The table lists over 80,000 clones, roughly four fifths of them singletons, with more than 3% in the top ten. The sequencing sample was made of PBMCs. These receptors all come from a man aged 25 to 40 in good health and CMV-seropositive.

The J gene is TRBJ1-6, the V gene TRBV7-6, with TRBD1 matching over 7 bases. Per germline, CDR1 SGHVS and CDR2 FNYEAQ. The junction had 6 bases not matched to a gene; V was cut back by 3 bases and J by 4 bases. The CDR3 length is 16 residues. The CDR3 bases are TGTGCCAGCAGCTTCGAGTCGGGACAGTATAATTCACCCCTCCACTTT. It encodes CASSFESGQYNSPLHF. Full variable domain (remainder filled in from reference TRBV7-6 and TRBJ1-6): GAGVSQSPRYKVTKRGQDVALRCDPISGHVSLYWYRQALGQGPEFLTYFNYEAQQDKSGLPNDRFSAERPEGSISTLTIQRTEQRDSAMYRCASSFESGQYNSPLHFGNGTRLTVT.

CDR3 loop: CASSLAGNSPLHF. The DNA of the CDR3 is TGTGCCAGCAGCTTGGCCGGGAATTCACCCCTCCACTTT. The chain combines TRBV5-7 with TRBJ1-6, with D hard to call. TRBV5-7 is labeled an ORF, and its function is uncertain. The CDR3 loop spans 13 amino acids. Trimming took 0 bases from V and 7 from J, leaving 5 bases between them.

The CDR3 coding sequence is TGTGCCAGCAGTTTTACCGGGACTTCGAACACCGGGGAGCTGTTTTTT. It specifies CASSFTGTSNTGELFF. The chain joins TRBV6-4 to TRBJ2-2, with D possibly matching TRBD2 (6 bases). V lost 5 bases and J 0 bases, leaving 13 bases between the germline ends. CDR3 length: 16 amino acids. Germline V gene lookup returns CDR1 MRHNA and CDR2 SNTAGT.

The CDR3 DNA is TGTGCCTGGAGTGTAGAGGGCTTTGGGCCCCAGCATTTT. Protein sequence: CAWSVEGFGPQHF. The V and J genes are TRBV30 and TRBJ1-5; no firm D call. The CDR3 runs 13 residues. The germline gives CDR1 GTSNPN, CDR2 SVGIG (reference sequence). V shed 0 bases and J shed 9 bases, with 12 bases lying between them.

Only a few counts were recorded for this clone. The rearrangement uses TRBV7-9 and TRBJ1-1; D is undetermined. Trimming stripped 5 bases from V and 0 bases from J, with 7 bases between. The germline gives CDR1 SEHNR, CDR2 FQNEAQ (reference sequence). This CDR3 has 13 amino acids. CDR3 coding DNA: TGTGCCAGCAGCGTTATCTTGAACACTGAAGCTTTCTTT. It is translated as CASSVILNTEAFF.

The gene calls are TRBV15 and TRBJ2-3; tentative D call: TRBD2 (5 bases). The length of the CDR3 is 15 residues. V was pared by 1 base and J by 0 bases, with 8 bases between. CDR1 is LNHNV, CDR2 YYDKDF, per germline (reference sequence). CDR3 sequence: CATSRGRGSTDTQYF. CDR3 DNA: TGTGCCACCAGCAGAGGACGGGGTAGCACAGATACGCAGTATTTT.

The chain carries TRBV6-6 and TRBJ2-7, with 7 bases aligning to TRBD1. The germline CDR1 and CDR2 sequences are MNHNY and SVGAGI (reference sequence). Trimming cost V 0 bases and J 2 bases; bases outside gene matches: 1. There are 14 residues in the CDR3. DNA of the CDR3: TGTGCCAGCAGTTACTCCAGGGGGACCTACGAGCAGTACTTC. This sequence encodes CASSYSRGTYEQYF.

This chain uses TRBV30 with TRBJ2-7; perhaps TRBD1 as D (6 bases). The CDR3 sequence is 15 residues long. Germline V CDR1 and CDR2: GTSNPN, SVGIG (reference sequence). V dropped 0 bases and J dropped 4 bases, with 16 bases sitting between them. The CDR3 DNA reads as TGTGCCTGGAGTGTAGCACTGGGGGCTCAATACGAGCAGTACTTC. It yields the protein CAWSVALGAQYEQYF.

The rearrangement uses TRBV28 and TRBJ1-2; D remains ambiguous. The length of the CDR3 is 15 residues. V was clipped by 3 bases and J by 4 bases, with 15 bases between them. In germline, CDR1 is MDHEN, CDR2 SYDVKM. The chain's CDR3 is CASSFSGVLSYGYTF. CDR3 sequence (DNA): TGTGCCAGCAGTTTCTCCGGGGTGCTTAGCTATGGCTACACCTTC.

CDR3 DNA: TGTGCCAGCAGTGGGTGGGAAGGGGATGAGCAGTTCTTC. Its translation is CASSGWEGDEQFF. The chain employs TRBV2 and TRBJ2-1, with D possibly TRBD1 on 5 matching bases. Germline V gene sequence: CDR1 SNHLY, CDR2 FYNNEI. CDR3 length: 13 amino acids. Between the trimmed V and J ends, which lost 4 bases and 8 bases, there was a span of 12 bases.

J is TRBJ2-1 and V is TRBV7-9; D not resolved. This CDR3 contains 11 residues. Germline loops: CDR1 SEHNR, CDR2 FQNEAQ (reference sequence). V lost 4 bases and J lost 9, with 7 bases in between. CDR3 nucleotide sequence: TGTGCCAGCAGCTCGACTGGTGAGCAGTTCTTC. It yields the protein CASSSTGEQFF.

CDR3: CASSLAFVYGQGADEQYF. CDR3 sequence (DNA): TGTGCCAGCAGCTTAGCCTTTGTTTATGGACAGGGGGCTGACGAGCAGTACTTC. The gene calls are TRBV7-2 and TRBJ2-5, with 11 bases fitting TRBD1. The last part of the DNA fits TRBJ2-7 better; the J call may be wrong. The CDR3 totals 18 residues. Germline V CDR1 and CDR2: SGHTA, FQGNSA.

This clone was seen a few times. The chain links TRBV18 to TRBJ1-1; 8 nucleotides agree with TRBD1. Germline CDR1 is KGHSH and CDR2 is LQKENI. The CDR3 extends over 14 amino acids. Trimming cost V 2 bases and J 7 bases; bases outside gene matches: 6. This CDR3 is CASSPDRGLSEAFF. The DNA of the CDR3 is TGTGCCAGCTCACCAGACAGGGGTTTGAGTGAAGCTTTCTTT.

V and J are TRBV9 and TRBJ2-2, with TRBD2 matching 8 bases. This CDR3 has 15 residues. Germline V CDR1 and CDR2: SGDLS, YYNGEE. With V trimmed by 0 bases and J by 4 bases, 2 bases remained unmatched. CDR3 bases: TGTGCCAGCAGCGTAGGAGGGACTAGCACCGGGGAGCTGTTTTTT. This gives the protein CASSVGGTSTGELFF.

The chain has TRBV25-1 and TRBJ2-1; D call uncertain. Germline lookup yields CDR1 MGHDK and CDR2 SYGVNS. This CDR3 has 15 residues. V gave up 4 bases and J gave up 0 bases, with 10 bases separating them. CDR3 bases: TGTGCCAGCAGTGGTGCGGAGCTCTCCTACAATGAGCAGTTCTTC. Translation: CASSGAELSYNEQFF. Filled out from reference TRBV25-1 and TRBJ2-1, the complete variable domain reads EADIYQTPRYLVIGTGKKITLECSQTMGHDKMYWYQQDPGMELHLIHYSYGVNSTEKGDLSSESTVSRIRTEHFPLTLESARPSHTSQYLCASSGAELSYNEQFFGPGTRLTVL.

The V gene is TRBV5-1, the J gene TRBJ2-7, with D unclear. The CDR3 runs to 13 residues. Per germline, CDR1 SGHRS and CDR2 YFSETQ. Trimming shortened V by 2 bases and J by 1 base, and 7 bases separated the two germline ends. The CDR3 region is CASSFVGSYEQYF. The CDR3 DNA reads TGCGCCAGCAGCTTCGTCGGGTCCTACGAGCAGTACTTC. Looking up the rest from reference TRBV5-1 and TRBJ2-7 gives the full variable domain: KAGVTQTPRYLIKTRGQQVTLSCSPISGHRSVSWYQQTPGQGLQFLFEYFSETQRNKGNFPGRFSGRQFSNSRSEMNVSTLELGDSALYLCASSFVGSYEQYFGPGTRLTVT.

The chain employs TRBV4-3 and TRBJ2-2, with D maybe TRBD2 (6 bases). Germline V lookup: CDR1 LGHNA, CDR2 YSLEER. The CDR3 is 17 residues long. The germline V and J ends were trimmed by 2 bases and 5 bases, with 18 bases remaining between them. In DNA form, the CDR3 reads TGCGCCAGCAGCCAATTAGCGGCAGTATCGGGAACCGGGGAGCTGTTTTTT. It encodes CASSQLAAVSGTGELFF.

This chain connects TRBV25-1 to TRBJ2-5; D remains ambiguous. Germline V gives CDR1 MGHDK, CDR2 SYGVNS. V dropped 4 bases and J dropped 5 bases, with 11 bases sitting between them. The CDR3 loop spans 13 amino acids. CDR3 coding DNA: TGTGCCAGCAGTGGAGGAATGTGGGAGACCCAGTACTTC. Its translation is CASSGGMWETQYF.

V is TRBV7-8 and J is TRBJ2-5; no reliable D call. Germline V gene lookup returns CDR1 SGHVS and CDR2 FQNEAQ. V was clipped by 1 base and J by 4 bases, with 10 bases between them. CDR3 length: 14 residues. Here the CDR3 reads CASSLELVGETQYF. The CDR3 nucleotides are TGTGCCAGCAGCTTAGAGCTAGTCGGAGAGACCCAGTACTTC.

The chain combines TRBV28 with TRBJ1-5; TRBD1 matches at 8 bases. Trimming at V came to 8 bases and at J to 6 bases, leaving 3 bases not matched to a gene. Germline-derived CDR1 and CDR2 are MDHEN and SYDVKM. This CDR3 comprises 12 residues. The CDR3 DNA reads as TGTGCCAGCCAAGACAGGGGTCAGCCCCAGCATTTT. This gives the protein CASQDRGQPQHF. The whole variable domain, filled in from reference TRBV28 and TRBJ1-5, reads DVKVTQSSRYLVKRTGEKVFLECVQDMDHENMFWYRQDPGLGLRLIYFSYDVKMKEKGDIPEGYSVSREKKERFSLILESASTNQTSMYLCASQDRGQPQHFGDGTRLSIL.

The chain combines TRBV7-9 with TRBJ1-4; 8 bases match TRBD1. Germline CDR1 SEHNR, CDR2 FQNEAQ (reference sequence). V lost 5 bases to trimming and J lost 5 bases; unmatched junction nucleotides: 7. The CDR3 runs 15 residues. The CDR3 coding sequence is TGTGCCAGCAGCCCCACAGGGGGGAGAAATGAAAAACTGTTTTTT. It yields the protein CASSPTGGRNEKLFF.

The rearrangement links TRBV6-5 to TRBJ2-5; 8 bases are a match to TRBD2. Germline V CDR1 and CDR2: MNHEY, SVGAGI. V shed 0 bases and J 4 bases; nucleotides not matched to a gene: 7. This CDR3 region has 16 residues. The CDR3 bases are TGTGCCAGCAGTTACTCGACGGGAGGGCCGGGAGAGACCCAGTACTTC. Its protein is CASSYSTGGPGETQYF.

CDR3 sequence reads: CASSPGSRNEQFF. Here the CDR3 DNA reads TGTGCCAGCAGCCCAGGGTCGCGGAATGAGCAGTTCTTC. This chain connects TRBV28 to TRBJ2-1; D may be TRBD1 (5 bases). This CDR3 is 13 amino acids long. The V end was cut by 6 bases, the J end by 7 bases, with 13 bases between. Germline-derived CDR1 and CDR2 are MDHEN and SYDVKM. Full variable domain (rest looked up from reference TRBV28 and TRBJ2-1): DVKVTQSSRYLVKRTGEKVFLECVQDMDHENMFWYRQDPGLGLRLIYFSYDVKMKEKGDIPEGYSVSREKKERFSLILESASTNQTSMYLCASSPGSRNEQFFGPGTRLTVL.

V and J are TRBV2 and TRBJ1-5; 8 bases match TRBD1. This CDR3 is 14 amino acids long. Germline V gives CDR1 SNHLY, CDR2 FYNNEI. The V segment lost 3 bases and the J segment 7 bases; nucleotides outside the gene matches: 5. CDR3 amino acids: CASSENRGGQPQHF. CDR3 bases: TGTGCCAGCAGTGAGAACAGGGGGGGCCAGCCCCAGCATTTT.